The 32 T cell receptor beta chains reported below all come from one sample, sequenced in a study of cytomegalovirus exposure and HLA in healthy donors. Vbeta (60) and Jbeta (13) primers were used in the PCR. Method: immunoSEQ multiplex PCR; TCRdb's copy keeps in-frame clones and lacks some. In the table there are some 91,000 clones, more than 75% of which are singletons. The sequencing input was PBMCs. All receptors come from a man aged 25 to 40 in good health and CMV-seropositive.

This sequence joins TRBV28 and TRBJ2-7; 11 bases match TRBD2. Germline CDR1 reads MDHEN; CDR2 reads SYDVKM. CDR3 size: 14 residues. V dropped 4 bases and J dropped 6; count of bases not matched to a gene: 5. CDR3 in amino acids: CASSSTSGSSEQYF. Here the CDR3 DNA reads TGTGCCAGCAGTTCCACTAGCGGGAGTTCCGAGCAGTACTTC. The variable domain in full, completed from reference TRBV28 and TRBJ2-7, reads DVKVTQSSRYLVKRTGEKVFLECVQDMDHENMFWYRQDPGLGLRLIYFSYDVKMKEKGDIPEGYSVSREKKERFSLILESASTNQTSMYLCASSSTSGSSEQYFGPGTRLTVT.

This clone was seen only a few times. V is TRBV6-5 and J is TRBJ2-5, with TRBD1 identical over 8 bases. Germline V gene sequence: CDR1 MNHEY, CDR2 SVGAGI. V dropped 5 bases and J dropped 4; count of bases not matched to a gene: 9. The CDR3 spans 15 residues. Written as DNA, the CDR3 is TGTGCCAGCAGTCCCTCCGCAGGGGGCCGAGAGACCCAGTACTTC. Protein: CASSPSAGGRETQYF.

This clone has only one observation. The gene calls are TRBV7-2 and TRBJ2-1, with TRBD2 matching over 12 bases. From germline, CDR1 is SGHTA and CDR2 FQGNSA. The CDR3 loop spans 16 amino acids. V was pared by 3 bases and J by 7 bases, with 7 bases of the junction left unmatched. Written as DNA, the CDR3 is TGTGCCAGCAGCTTCTGGACTAGCGGGAATGGGAATGAGCAGTTCTTC. It encodes CASSFWTSGNGNEQFF.

This chain links TRBV29-1 with TRBJ2-3; D is undetermined. CDR3 length equals 10 residues. The germline gives CDR1 SQVTM, CDR2 ANQGSEA. Trimming took 5 bases from V and 5 from J, leaving 5 bases between them. The CDR3 sequence: CSVTVDTQYF. CDR3 nucleotides: TGCAGCGTTACGGTAGATACGCAGTATTTT.

The gene calls are TRBV5-1 and TRBJ2-2, with 8 bases lining up with TRBD1. Trimming took 2 bases from V and 4 from J; bases not matched to a gene: 1. This CDR3 region has 14 residues. The germline V gene encodes CDR1 SGHRS and CDR2 YFSETQ. The CDR3 sequence is CASSLQGVTGELFF. As DNA, the CDR3 is TGCGCCAGCAGCTTACAGGGGGTCACCGGGGAGCTGTTTTTT.

This clone was seen a single time. The V and J genes are TRBV7-9 and TRBJ2-5; 7 nucleotides agree with TRBD1. Trimming cost V 8 bases and J 1 base; bases outside gene matches: 4. The length of the CDR3 is 13 residues. Germline CDR1 and CDR2: SEHNR and FQNEAQ (reference sequence). The CDR3 coding sequence is TGTGCCAGCCAGGGACAGACCCAAGAGACCCAGTACTTC. This encodes CASQGQTQETQYF.

The gene calls are TRBV2 and TRBJ1-1; 10 nucleotides match TRBD1. CDR1 and CDR2 (germline): SNHLY, FYNNEI. V gave up 9 bases and J gave up 5 bases; unmatched junction bases: 6. The CDR3 extends over 13 amino acids. The CDR3 loop is CASTGTGETEAFF. CDR3 sequence (DNA): TGTGCCAGTACCGGGACAGGGGAGACTGAAGCTTTCTTT.

The rearrangement joins TRBV10-3 to TRBJ2-2; TRBD1 might be the D (6 bases). In germline, CDR1 is ENHRY, CDR2 SYGVKD. Trimming removed 6 bases at V and 6 bases at J, with 8 bases between. The CDR3 covers 12 residues. The CDR3 reads CAIRAGAGELFF. In DNA, the CDR3 is TGTGCCATCAGGGCAGGGGCCGGGGAGCTGTTTTTT.

V usage is TRBV19 and J usage is TRBJ1-5; 9 bases agree with TRBD1. The CDR3 is made up of 16 amino acids. Germline CDR1 reads LNHDA; CDR2 reads SQIVND (reference sequence). V gave up 5 bases and J gave up 1 base; unmatched junction bases: 6. This CDR3 is CASSHRGRGSNQPQHF. The CDR3 region has the DNA TGTGCCAGTAGTCACAGGGGGCGCGGGAGCAATCAGCCCCAGCATTTT.

This chain joins TRBV11-1 and TRBJ1-1; 9 bases map to TRBD1. The germline V gene has CDR1 SGHAT and CDR2 FQDESV (reference sequence). The CDR3 sequence is 16 residues long. V shed 3 bases and J 4 bases; nucleotides not matched to a gene: 9. The CDR3 protein is CASSFGFGQGTTEAFF. For the CDR3, the DNA is TGTGCCAGCAGCTTTGGATTCGGACAGGGGACCACTGAAGCTTTCTTT.

This chain connects TRBV4-2 to TRBJ2-2; D call uncertain. The CDR3 has 13 amino acids. V lost 6 bases to trimming and J lost 4 bases, with 9 bases between them. Looked up from germline, CDR1 is LGHNA and CDR2 is YNFKEQ. The CDR3 DNA reads TGTGCCAGCAGACAGAAATTCACCGGGGAGCTGTTTTTT. It yields the protein CASRQKFTGELFF.

This clone was recorded at least ten times. The chain recombines TRBV6-5 with TRBJ1-1, with D hard to call. V was cut by 0 bases and J by 3 bases, with 8 bases left in between. Germline values: CDR1 MNHEY, CDR2 SVGAGI. The CDR3 has 14 residues. The CDR3 is CASSYSSKDTEAFF. CDR3 coding DNA: TGTGCCAGCAGTTACTCGAGTAAAGACACTGAAGCTTTCTTT.

V usage is TRBV7-2 and J usage is TRBJ1-2, with a possible D match to TRBD1 (6 bases). Germline CDR1 and CDR2: SGHTA and FQGNSA. The CDR3 loop spans 14 amino acids. V lost 3 bases, J lost 2 bases, and 10 bases lay in between. DNA of the CDR3: TGTGCCAGCAGCTTTGGGACAAGCAACTATGGCTACACCTTC. This codes for CASSFGTSNYGYTF.

The chain recombines TRBV7-9 with TRBJ2-5, with TRBD2 matching 13 bases. V gave up 5 bases and J gave up 2 bases; unmatched junction bases: 5. CDR1 is SEHNR, CDR2 FQNEAQ, per germline (reference sequence). The CDR3 totals 16 residues. In DNA, the CDR3 is TGTGCCAGCAGCCAGTGGACTAGCGGGAGTCAAGAGACCCAGTACTTC. Its translation: CASSQWTSGSQETQYF.

This clone was counted once. CDR3 in DNA: TGTGCCAGCAGTTTATGGGCAGGGGGACACTTCACTGAAGCTTTCTTT. It codes for CASSLWAGGHFTEAFF. J is TRBJ1-1 and V is TRBV27; 7 positions agree with TRBD1. The CDR3 is 16 residues long. The germline CDR1 and CDR2 sequences are MNHEY and SMNVEV (reference sequence). J was trimmed by 4 bases and V by 1 base; bases with no gene match: 9.

V usage is TRBV4-1 and J usage is TRBJ1-4; 7 bases line up with TRBD1. Germline trimming cut 4 bases from V and 0 bases from J; bases unmatched to any gene: 5. Germline-derived CDR1 and CDR2 are MGHRA and YSYEKL. The CDR3 covers 16 residues. CDR3 in amino acids: CASSLRGITTNEKLFF. The DNA of the CDR3 is TGCGCCAGCAGCCTCAGGGGGATCACAACTAATGAAAAACTGTTTTTT.

The chain uses TRBV4-1 and TRBJ1-1, with 12 bases fitting TRBD1. The germline gives CDR1 MGHRA, CDR2 YSYEKL. V was pared by 5 bases and J by 1 base, with 8 bases of the junction left unmatched. The length of the CDR3 is 17 residues. CDR3 protein: CASSSPGQGAGNTEAFF. Written as DNA, the CDR3 is TGCGCCAGCAGCTCGCCGGGACAGGGGGCGGGGAACACTGAAGCTTTCTTT.

The chain recombines TRBV30 with TRBJ1-5; D not certain. Germline V lookup: CDR1 GTSNPN, CDR2 SVGIG (reference sequence). CDR3 length: 13 residues. The V and J ends lost 5 bases and 2 bases respectively, with 10 bases between them. The CDR3 loop reads CAWAAGGNQPQHF. The CDR3 DNA reads TGTGCCTGGGCGGCGGGAGGCAATCAGCCCCAGCATTTT. The full variable domain, with the rest looked up from reference TRBV30 and TRBJ1-5, is SQTIHQWPATLVQPVGSPLSLECTVEGTSNPNLYWYRQAAGRGLQLLFYSVGIGQISSEVPQNLSASRPQDRQFILSSKKLLLSDSGFYLCAWAAGGNQPQHFGDGTRLSIL.

The V gene is TRBV19, the J gene TRBJ2-1; the match to TRBD2 covers 12 bases. Unmatched junction bases numbered 5, after V lost 3 bases and J lost 5 bases. The CDR3 runs 16 residues. Germline assignment: CDR1 LNHDA and CDR2 SQIVND (reference sequence). The CDR3 DNA sequence: TGTGCCAGTAGTATCTTAGGACTAGCGGGGAACAATGAGCAGTTCTTC. Its translation: CASSILGLAGNNEQFF.

This sequence joins TRBV6-1 and TRBJ2-7; possibly TRBD1 for D (6 bases). V dropped 4 bases and J dropped 0 bases, with 10 bases sitting between them. In germline, CDR1 is MNHNS, CDR2 SASEGT. The CDR3 length is 14 residues. CDR3 region: CASSGDNFSYEQYF. The CDR3 nucleotides are TGTGCCAGCAGTGGGGACAATTTCTCCTACGAGCAGTACTTC.

The V call is TRBV5-1, the J call TRBJ2-3; TRBD1 aligns across 7 bases. The CDR3 covers 13 residues. V lost 3 bases, J lost 6 bases, and 4 bases stayed unmatched. CDR1 is SGHRS, CDR2 YFSETQ, per germline. The CDR3 nucleotides are TGCGCCAGCAGCTCGACAGGGTGGGATACGCAGTATTTT. Residues: CASSSTGWDTQYF.

This chain joins TRBV30 and TRBJ1-6; a weak D match, TRBD1 (5 bases). CDR3 length: 13 residues. Deletions cut 1 base from V and 10 bases from J, with 11 bases between. Germline CDR1 is GTSNPN and CDR2 is SVGIG (reference sequence). CDR3 sequence (DNA): TGTGCCTGGAGTGCCAGGGCGGGATCACCCCTCCACTTT. Its translation is CAWSARAGSPLHF.

The V gene is TRBV19, the J gene TRBJ2-5; TRBD1 aligns across 8 bases. CDR1 and CDR2 (germline): LNHDA, SQIVND (reference sequence). This CDR3 is built from 16 residues. With V trimmed by 5 bases and J by 4 bases, 12 bases remained unmatched. The CDR3 sequence is CASSPRTGRSRETQYF. In DNA form, the CDR3 reads TGTGCCAGTAGTCCACGGACAGGGAGAAGCAGAGAGACCCAGTACTTC.

For this clone: At one end, the junction sequence differs from germline, possibly due to a read error. The chain joins TRBV7-7 to TRBJ2-2; 12 bases are shared with TRBD1. Germline-derived CDR1 and CDR2 are SSHAT and FNYEAQ (reference sequence). The CDR3 is made up of 16 amino acids. CDR3 in amino acids: CASSLGGTGGSGELFF. The CDR3 DNA reads TGTGCTAGCAGCTTAGGAGGGACAGGGGGCTCCGGGGAGCTGTTTTTT.

This clone appeared a single time. The chain combines TRBV4-1 with TRBJ2-2; possible D gene TRBD1, 6 bases. Looked up from germline, CDR1 is MGHRA and CDR2 is YSYEKL. This CDR3 comprises 14 residues. The V end was cut by 4 bases, the J end by 4 bases, with 10 bases between. CDR3 DNA sequence: TGCGCCAGCAGCCCGGTACAGGGCACCGGGGAGCTGTTTTTT. The encoded protein is CASSPVQGTGELFF.

V gene TRBV7-9 combines with J gene TRBJ2-1, with 7 bases aligning to TRBD2. The CDR3 consists of 15 residues. Per the germline V gene, CDR1 is SEHNR and CDR2 is FQNEAQ (reference sequence). V shed 1 base, J shed 8 bases, and the junction held 8 bases outside the gene matches. The CDR3 DNA follows: TGTGCCAGCAGCTTAGTGGTGGGAGGGCCCGATGAGCAGTTCTTC. It encodes CASSLVVGGPDEQFF.

The V call is TRBV7-9, the J call TRBJ2-3, with TRBD2 matching 9 bases. Trimming removed 4 bases from V and 2 bases from J; junction bases left unmatched: 10. The CDR3 consists of 17 residues. Germline values: CDR1 SEHNR, CDR2 FQNEAQ (reference sequence). Here the CDR3 reads CASSWGLTSGDTDTQYF. The CDR3 DNA follows: TGTGCCAGCAGCTGGGGCTTGACTAGCGGAGACACAGATACGCAGTATTTT. Based on the CDR3 plus reference TRBV7-9 and TRBJ2-3, the full variable domain is DTGVSQNPRHKITKRGQNVTFRCDPISEHNRLYWYRQTLGQGPEFLTYFQNEAQLEKSRLLSDRFSAERPKGSFSTLEIQRTEQGDSAMYLCASSWGLTSGDTDTQYFGPGTRLTVL.

J is TRBJ1-2 and V is TRBV5-1, with 10 bases aligning to TRBD1. This CDR3 has 16 amino acids. V was pared by 0 bases and J by 4 bases, with 6 bases of the junction left unmatched. Germline V gives CDR1 SGHRS, CDR2 YFSETQ. Here the CDR3 DNA reads TGCGCCAGCAGCTTGGGCCCGGGACAGGGGTTCTATGGCTACACCTTC. Translated: CASSLGPGQGFYGYTF.

The rearrangement links TRBV18 to TRBJ2-7, with 7 bases fitting TRBD1. Germline CDR1 is KGHSH and CDR2 is LQKENI. V lost 3 bases to trimming and J lost 5 bases; unmatched junction nucleotides: 7. The CDR3 runs to 14 residues. Here the CDR3 DNA reads TGTGCCAGCTCACCCGCGGCAGGGGGAAACGAGCAGTACTTC. Translated, it gives CASSPAAGGNEQYF.

The chain recombines TRBV28 with TRBJ2-6; the match to TRBD2 covers 9 bases. V was clipped by 5 bases and J by 4 bases; unmatched bases: 18. The CDR3 sequence is 20 residues long. The germline V gene has CDR1 MDHEN and CDR2 SYDVKM. CDR3 sequence: CASSPLPGLAGYGGANVLTF. The CDR3 nucleotides are TGTGCCAGCAGTCCCCTTCCGGGGCTAGCGGGGTATGGAGGGGCCAACGTCCTGACTTTC.

The chain uses TRBV14 and TRBJ2-7, with unresolved D. Trimming pared 0 bases from V and 6 bases from J, leaving 12 bases between. CDR1 and CDR2 from the germline V gene are SGHDN and FVKESK. The CDR3 loop spans 14 amino acids. CDR3 bases: TGTGCCAGCAGCCAAGACCCGGCGGTCAGCGAGCAGTACTTC. It translates to CASSQDPAVSEQYF.

This clone was counted between two and nine times. Other DNA sequences within the sample encode an identical CDR3. This rearrangement joins TRBV2 to TRBJ1-1; 7 bases align to TRBD1. V lost 3 bases, J lost 4 bases, and 2 bases stayed unmatched. Germline assignment: CDR1 SNHLY and CDR2 FYNNEI. The CDR3 extends over 13 amino acids. This CDR3 reads CASSDRGTTEAFF. The CDR3 DNA sequence: TGTGCCAGCAGTGACAGGGGGACCACTGAAGCTTTCTTT.